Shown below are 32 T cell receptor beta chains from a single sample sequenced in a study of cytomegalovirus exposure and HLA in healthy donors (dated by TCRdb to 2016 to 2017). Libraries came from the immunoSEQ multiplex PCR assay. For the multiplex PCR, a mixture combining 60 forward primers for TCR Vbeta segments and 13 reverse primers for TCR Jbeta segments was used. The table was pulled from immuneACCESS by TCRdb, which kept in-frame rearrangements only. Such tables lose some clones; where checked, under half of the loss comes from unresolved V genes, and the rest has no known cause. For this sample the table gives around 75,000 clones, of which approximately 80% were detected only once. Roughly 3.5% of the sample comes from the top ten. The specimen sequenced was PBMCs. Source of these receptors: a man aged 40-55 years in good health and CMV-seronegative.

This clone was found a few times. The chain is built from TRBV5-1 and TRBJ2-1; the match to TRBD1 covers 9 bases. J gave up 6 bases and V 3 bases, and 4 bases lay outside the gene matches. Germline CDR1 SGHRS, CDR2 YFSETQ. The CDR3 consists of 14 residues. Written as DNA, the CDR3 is TGCGCCAGCAGCTCACAGGGGGCTGGCAATGAGCAGTTCTTC. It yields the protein CASSSQGAGNEQFF. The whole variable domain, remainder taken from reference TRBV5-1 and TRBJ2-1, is KAGVTQTPRYLIKTRGQQVTLSCSPISGHRSVSWYQQTPGQGLQFLFEYFSETQRNKGNFPGRFSGRQFSNSRSEMNVSTLELGDSALYLCASSSQGAGNEQFFGPGTRLTVL.

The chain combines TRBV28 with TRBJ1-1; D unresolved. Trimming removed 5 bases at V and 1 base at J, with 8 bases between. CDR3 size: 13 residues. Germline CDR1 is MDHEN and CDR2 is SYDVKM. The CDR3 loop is CASSPRENTEAFF. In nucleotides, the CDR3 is TGTGCCAGCAGTCCTAGAGAGAACACTGAAGCTTTCTTT.

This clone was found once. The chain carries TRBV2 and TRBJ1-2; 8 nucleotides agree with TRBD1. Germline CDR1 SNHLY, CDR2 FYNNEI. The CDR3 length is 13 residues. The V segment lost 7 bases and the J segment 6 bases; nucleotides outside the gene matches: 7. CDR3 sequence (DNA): TGTGCCAGCACAGAGTACAGGGGGGATGGCTACACCTTC. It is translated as CASTEYRGDGYTF.

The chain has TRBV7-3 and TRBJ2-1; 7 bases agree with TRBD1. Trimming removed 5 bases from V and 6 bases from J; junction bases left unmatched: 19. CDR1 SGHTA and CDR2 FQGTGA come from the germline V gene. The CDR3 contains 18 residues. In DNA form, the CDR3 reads TGTGCCAGCAGCCAGGGACAGCCCTTATGGGTCCCGATCAATGAGCAGTTCTTC. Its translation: CASSQGQPLWVPINEQFF.

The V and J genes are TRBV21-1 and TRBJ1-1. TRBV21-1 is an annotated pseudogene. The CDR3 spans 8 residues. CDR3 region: CATRGAFF. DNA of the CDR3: TGTGCCACACGGGGTGCTTTCTTT.

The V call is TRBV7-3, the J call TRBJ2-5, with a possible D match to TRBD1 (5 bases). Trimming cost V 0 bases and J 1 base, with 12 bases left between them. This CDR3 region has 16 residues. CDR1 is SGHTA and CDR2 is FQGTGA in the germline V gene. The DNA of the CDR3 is TGTGCCAGCAGCTTAACGGGGCCAGAGCGCCAAGAGACCCAGTACTTC. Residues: CASSLTGPERQETQYF.

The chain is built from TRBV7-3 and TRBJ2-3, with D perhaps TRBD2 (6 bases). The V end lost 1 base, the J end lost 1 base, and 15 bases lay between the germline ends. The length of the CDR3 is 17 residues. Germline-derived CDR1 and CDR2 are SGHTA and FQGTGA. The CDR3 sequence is CASSLKLGGTGTDTQYF. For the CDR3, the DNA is TGTGCCAGCAGCTTAAAGTTGGGGGGAACCGGCACAGATACGCAGTATTTT.

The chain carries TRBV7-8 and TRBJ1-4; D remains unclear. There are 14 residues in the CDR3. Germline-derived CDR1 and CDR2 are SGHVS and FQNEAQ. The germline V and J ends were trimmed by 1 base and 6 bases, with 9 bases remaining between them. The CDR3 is CASSLGGGDEKLFF. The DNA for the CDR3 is TGTGCCAGCAGCTTAGGAGGTGGTGATGAAAAACTGTTTTTT.

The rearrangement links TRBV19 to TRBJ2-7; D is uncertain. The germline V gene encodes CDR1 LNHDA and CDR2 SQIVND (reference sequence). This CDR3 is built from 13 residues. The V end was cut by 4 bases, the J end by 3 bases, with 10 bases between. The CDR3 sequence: CASSTRQRYEQYF. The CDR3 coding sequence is TGTGCCAGTAGTACTCGGCAGCGCTACGAGCAGTACTTC. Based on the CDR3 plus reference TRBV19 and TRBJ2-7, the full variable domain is DGGITQSPKYLFRKEGQNVTLSCEQNLNHDAMYWYRQDPGQGLRLIYYSQIVNDFQKGDIAEGYSVSREKKESFPLTVTSAQKNPTAFYLCASSTRQRYEQYFGPGTRLTVT.

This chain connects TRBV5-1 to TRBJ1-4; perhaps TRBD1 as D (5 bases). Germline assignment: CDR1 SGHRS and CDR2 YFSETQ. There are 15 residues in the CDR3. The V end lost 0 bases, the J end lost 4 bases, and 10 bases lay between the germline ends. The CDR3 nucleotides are TGCGCCAGCAGCTTGGAATGGGGGGGTAATGAAAAACTGTTTTTT. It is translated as CASSLEWGGNEKLFF.

The CDR3 region is CASSQTIQGIYGYTF. CDR3 nucleotide sequence: TGTGCCAGCAGCCAAACGATACAGGGAATCTATGGCTACACCTTC. This chain uses TRBV14 with TRBJ1-2; possibly TRBD1 for D (6 bases). This CDR3 spans 15 amino acids. Trimming removed 2 bases at V and 4 bases at J, with 14 bases between. The V gene's germline CDR1 is SGHDN and CDR2 FVKESK. The full variable domain, rest sourced from reference TRBV14 and TRBJ1-2, is EAGVTQFPSHSVIEKGQTVTLRCDPISGHDNLYWYRRVMGKEIKFLLHFVKESKQDESGMPNNRFLAERTGGTYSTLKVQPAELEDSGVYFCASSQTIQGIYGYTFGSGTRLTVV.

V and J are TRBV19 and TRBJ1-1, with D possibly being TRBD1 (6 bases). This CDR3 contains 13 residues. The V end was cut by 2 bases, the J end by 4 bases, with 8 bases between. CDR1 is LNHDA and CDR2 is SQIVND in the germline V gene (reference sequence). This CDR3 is CASSIRGGTEAFF. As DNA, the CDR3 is TGTGCCAGTAGTATACGAGGGGGCACTGAAGCTTTCTTT.

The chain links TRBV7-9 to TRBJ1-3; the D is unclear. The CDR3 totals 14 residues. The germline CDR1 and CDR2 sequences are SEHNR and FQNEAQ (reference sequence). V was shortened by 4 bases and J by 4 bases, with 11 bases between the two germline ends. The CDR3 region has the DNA TGTGCCAGCAGCTCCCGGGGTGGGGGAAACACCATATATTTT. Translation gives CASSSRGGGNTIYF.

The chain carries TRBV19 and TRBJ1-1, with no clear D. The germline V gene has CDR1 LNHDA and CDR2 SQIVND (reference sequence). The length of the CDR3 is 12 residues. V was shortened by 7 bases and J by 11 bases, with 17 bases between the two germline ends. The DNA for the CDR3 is TGTGCCAGTAACTCACCCCACCTGGTCGCTTTCTTT. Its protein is CASNSPHLVAFF.

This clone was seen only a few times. The CDR3 nucleotides read TGCGCCAGCAGCTTGATGGGACAGGGGGAAGAGACCCAGTACTTC. Encoded protein: CASSLMGQGEETQYF. The chain couples TRBV5-1 to TRBJ2-5; TRBD1 matches 11 bases. The CDR3 has 15 amino acids. With V trimmed by 1 base and J by 3 bases, 2 bases remained unmatched. Germline V CDR1 and CDR2: SGHRS, YFSETQ.

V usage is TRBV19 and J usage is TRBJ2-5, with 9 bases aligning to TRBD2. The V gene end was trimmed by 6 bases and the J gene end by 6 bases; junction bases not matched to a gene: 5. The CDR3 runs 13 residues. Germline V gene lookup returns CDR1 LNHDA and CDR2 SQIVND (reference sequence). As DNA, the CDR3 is TGTGCCAGTAGAGTAGCGGGGGAAAAGACCCAGTACTTC. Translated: CASRVAGEKTQYF.

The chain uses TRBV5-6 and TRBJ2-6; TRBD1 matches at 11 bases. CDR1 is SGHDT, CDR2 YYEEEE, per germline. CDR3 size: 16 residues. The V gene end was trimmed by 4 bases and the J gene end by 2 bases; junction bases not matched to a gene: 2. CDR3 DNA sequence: TGTGCCAGCAGCAGGGACAGGGGGACTGGGGCCAACGTCCTGACTTTC. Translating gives CASSRDRGTGANVLTF.

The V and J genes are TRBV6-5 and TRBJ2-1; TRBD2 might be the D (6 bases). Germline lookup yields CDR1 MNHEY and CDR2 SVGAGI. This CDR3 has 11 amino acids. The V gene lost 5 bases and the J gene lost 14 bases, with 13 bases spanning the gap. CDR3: CASSRWGEKFF. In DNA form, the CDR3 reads TGTGCCAGCAGTAGGTGGGGGGAAAAGTTCTTC.

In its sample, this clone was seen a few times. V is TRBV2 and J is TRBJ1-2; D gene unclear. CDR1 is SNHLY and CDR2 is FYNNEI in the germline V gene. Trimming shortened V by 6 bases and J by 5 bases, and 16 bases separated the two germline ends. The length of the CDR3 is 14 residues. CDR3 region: CASRKDSGGYGYTF. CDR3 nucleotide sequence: TGTGCCAGCAGGAAGGACTCAGGAGGGTATGGCTACACCTTC.

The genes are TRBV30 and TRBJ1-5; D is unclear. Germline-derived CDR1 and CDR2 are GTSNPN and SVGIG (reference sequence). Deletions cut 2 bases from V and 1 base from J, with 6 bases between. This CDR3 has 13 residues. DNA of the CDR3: TGTGCCTGGAGTCTGGGCAGCAATCAGCCCCAGCATTTT. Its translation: CAWSLGSNQPQHF. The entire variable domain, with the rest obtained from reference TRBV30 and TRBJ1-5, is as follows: SQTIHQWPATLVQPVGSPLSLECTVEGTSNPNLYWYRQAAGRGLQLLFYSVGIGQISSEVPQNLSASRPQDRQFILSSKKLLLSDSGFYLCAWSLGSNQPQHFGDGTRLSIL.

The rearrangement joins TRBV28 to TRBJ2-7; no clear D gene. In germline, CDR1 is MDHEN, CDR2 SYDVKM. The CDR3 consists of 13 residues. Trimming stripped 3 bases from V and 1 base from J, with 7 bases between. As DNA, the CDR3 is TGTGCCAGCAGTTTCTCTGAGTCCTACGAGCAGTACTTC. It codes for CASSFSESYEQYF.

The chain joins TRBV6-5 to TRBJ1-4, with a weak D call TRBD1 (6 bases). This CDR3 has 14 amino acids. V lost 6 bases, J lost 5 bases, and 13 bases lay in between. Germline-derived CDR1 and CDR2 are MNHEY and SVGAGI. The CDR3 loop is CASRTGPANEKLFF. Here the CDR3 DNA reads TGTGCCAGCAGGACAGGCCCTGCGAATGAAAAACTGTTTTTT.

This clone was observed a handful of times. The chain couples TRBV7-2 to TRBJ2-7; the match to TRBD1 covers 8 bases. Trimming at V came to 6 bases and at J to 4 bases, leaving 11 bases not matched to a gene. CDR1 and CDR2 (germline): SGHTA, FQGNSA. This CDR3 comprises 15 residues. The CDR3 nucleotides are TGTGCCAGCAGGCCAGGGGGCACCTCTCTTTACGAGCAGTACTTC. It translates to CASRPGGTSLYEQYF.

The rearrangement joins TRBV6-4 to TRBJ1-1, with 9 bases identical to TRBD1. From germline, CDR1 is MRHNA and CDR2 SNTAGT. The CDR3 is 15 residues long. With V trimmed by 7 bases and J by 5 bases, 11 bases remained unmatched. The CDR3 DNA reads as TGTGCCAGCAACCCCGCAGGACAGGGGTGGACTGAAGCTTTCTTT. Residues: CASNPAGQGWTEAFF.

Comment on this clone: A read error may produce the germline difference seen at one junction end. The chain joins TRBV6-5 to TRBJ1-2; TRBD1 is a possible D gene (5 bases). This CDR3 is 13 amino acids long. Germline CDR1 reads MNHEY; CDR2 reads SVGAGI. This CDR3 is CASSYVGDYGYPF. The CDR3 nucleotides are TGTGCCAGCAGTTACGTGGGGGACTATGGCTACCCCTTC.

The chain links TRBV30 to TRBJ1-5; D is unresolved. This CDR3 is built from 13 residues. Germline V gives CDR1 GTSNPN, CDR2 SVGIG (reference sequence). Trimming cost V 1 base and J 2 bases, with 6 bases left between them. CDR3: CAWSARGNQPQHF. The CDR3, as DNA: TGTGCCTGGAGTGCCCGGGGCAATCAGCCCCAGCATTTT.

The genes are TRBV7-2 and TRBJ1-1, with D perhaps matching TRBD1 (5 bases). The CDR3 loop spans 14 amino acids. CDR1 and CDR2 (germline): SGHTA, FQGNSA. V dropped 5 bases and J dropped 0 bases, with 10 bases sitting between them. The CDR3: CASSPDNLNTEAFF. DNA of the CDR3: TGTGCCAGCAGCCCGGACAACTTGAACACTGAAGCTTTCTTT.

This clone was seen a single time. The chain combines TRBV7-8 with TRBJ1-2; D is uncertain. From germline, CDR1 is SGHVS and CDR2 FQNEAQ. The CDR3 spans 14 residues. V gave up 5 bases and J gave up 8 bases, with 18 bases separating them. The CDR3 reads CASSPPAVSEGYTF. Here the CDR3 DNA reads TGTGCCAGCAGCCCCCCGGCAGTCTCGGAGGGCTACACCTTC.

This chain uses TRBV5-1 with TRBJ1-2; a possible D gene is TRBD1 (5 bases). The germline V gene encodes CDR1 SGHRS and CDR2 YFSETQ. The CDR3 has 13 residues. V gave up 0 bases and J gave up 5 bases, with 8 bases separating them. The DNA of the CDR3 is TGCGCCAGCAGCTTGGGGAGGGGATATGGCTACACCTTC. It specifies CASSLGRGYGYTF. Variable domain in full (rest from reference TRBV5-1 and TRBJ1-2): KAGVTQTPRYLIKTRGQQVTLSCSPISGHRSVSWYQQTPGQGLQFLFEYFSETQRNKGNFPGRFSGRQFSNSRSEMNVSTLELGDSALYLCASSLGRGYGYTFGSGTRLTVV.

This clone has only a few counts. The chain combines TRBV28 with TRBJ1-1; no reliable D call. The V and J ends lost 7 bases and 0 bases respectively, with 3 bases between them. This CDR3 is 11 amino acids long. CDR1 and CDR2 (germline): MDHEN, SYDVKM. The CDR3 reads CASILNTEAFF. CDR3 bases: TGTGCCAGCATATTGAACACTGAAGCTTTCTTT.

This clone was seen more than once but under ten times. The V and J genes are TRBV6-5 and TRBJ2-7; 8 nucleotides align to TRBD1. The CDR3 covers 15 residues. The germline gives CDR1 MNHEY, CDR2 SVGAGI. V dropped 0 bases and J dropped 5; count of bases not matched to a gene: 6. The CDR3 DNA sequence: TGTGCCAGCAGTTACTCCTGGCAGGGGGCTCACGAGCAGTACTTC. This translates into CASSYSWQGAHEQYF.

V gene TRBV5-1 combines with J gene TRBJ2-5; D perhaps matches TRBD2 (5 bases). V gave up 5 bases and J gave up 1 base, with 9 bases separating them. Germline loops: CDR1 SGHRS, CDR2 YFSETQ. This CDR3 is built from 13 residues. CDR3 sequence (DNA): TGCGCCAGCAGTAGGGAGATCCAAGAGACCCAGTACTTC. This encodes CASSREIQETQYF.